The 14 T cell receptor beta chains presented below share a single source sample, sequenced in a study of blood T cell repertoires in COVID-19. Sequencing used immunoSEQ multiplex PCR; TCRdb keeps in-frame clones, though not all of them. Of around 300,000 clones listed, approximately 89% were seen once; the top ten hold 1.9%. Sequencing input: PBMCs or T cells enriched from blood (not recorded which). Every receptor here comes from a woman in her sixties who had recovered from COVID-19.

The chain recombines TRBV6-5 with TRBJ1-4; tentatively, D is TRBD1 (5 bases). Germline CDR1 MNHEY, CDR2 SVGAGI. The CDR3 sequence is 14 residues long. The germline V and J ends were trimmed by 5 bases and 8 bases, with 15 bases remaining between them. In DNA form, the CDR3 reads TGTGCCAGCAGTACGGAGGCGGGGGAAGAAAAACTGTTTTTT. Translated, it gives CASSTEAGEEKLFF.

V gene TRBV5-4 combines with J gene TRBJ1-2, with 7 bases aligning to TRBD1. The CDR3 spans 14 residues. The V gene's germline CDR1 is SGHNT and CDR2 YYREEE (reference sequence). The V gene end was trimmed by 0 bases and the J gene end by 4 bases; junction bases not matched to a gene: 3. Here the CDR3 DNA reads TGTGCCAGCAGCTTGGCCGGACAGGTCTATGGCTACACCTTC. Protein: CASSLAGQVYGYTF. Combining the CDR3 with reference TRBV5-4 and TRBJ1-2 gives the whole variable domain ETGVTQSPTHLIKTRGQQVTLRCSSQSGHNTVSWYQQALGQGPQFIFQYYREEENGRGNFPPRFSGLQFPNYSSELNVNALELDDSALYLCASSLAGQVYGYTFGSGTRLTVV.

The genes are TRBV3-1 (or the pseudogene TRBV3-2) and TRBJ2-3; 10 nucleotides align to TRBD2. From germline, CDR1 is LGHDT and CDR2 YNNKEL (reference sequence). Unmatched junction bases numbered 10, after V lost 6 bases and J lost 1 base. This CDR3 comprises 17 residues. CDR3 sequence: CASSNEREGPGTDTQYF. As DNA, the CDR3 is TGTGCCAGCAGTAATGAGCGGGAGGGCCCGGGCACAGATACGCAGTATTTT.

The CDR3 nucleotides read TGTGCCAGCAGTAGGTCTCCGGGACAGGGGGCCGGGTACGAGCAGTACTTC. This codes for CASSRSPGQGAGYEQYF. J is TRBJ2-7 and V is TRBV11-2, with 12 nucleotides matching TRBD1. This CDR3 spans 17 amino acids. Germline CDR1 SGHAT, CDR2 FQNNGV. V lost 6 bases, J lost 4 bases, and 13 bases stayed unmatched.

The chain combines TRBV9 with TRBJ2-2; D remains unclear. Germline V gives CDR1 SGDLS, CDR2 YYNGEE. Trimming stripped 0 bases from V and 7 bases from J, with 10 bases between. CDR3 length: 14 amino acids. This CDR3 is CASSVVATGGELFF. CDR3 DNA sequence: TGTGCCAGCAGCGTAGTTGCAACCGGCGGGGAGCTGTTTTTT.

The chain joins TRBV19 to TRBJ1-2; D is unclear. The V gene lost 5 bases and the J gene lost 14 bases, with 15 bases spanning the gap. Germline CDR1 LNHDA, CDR2 SQIVND (reference sequence). CDR3 size: 11 residues. CDR3 sequence reads: CASSERSYRTF. The DNA for the CDR3 is TGTGCCAGTAGTGAGCGATCCTACCGGACCTTC.

A remark on this clone: The sample has other DNA sequences that encode this CDR3 too. The chain links TRBV5-1 to TRBJ1-2, with 7 bases fitting TRBD1. Germline V gene sequence: CDR1 SGHRS, CDR2 YFSETQ. V was pared by 5 bases and J by 3 bases, with 4 bases of the junction left unmatched. The CDR3 has 13 amino acids. CDR3 sequence reads: CASSPTGDYGYTF. CDR3 bases: TGCGCCAGCAGTCCAACAGGGGACTATGGCTACACCTTC.

To note about this clone: A read error may produce the germline difference seen at one junction end. The chain is built from TRBV7-7 and TRBJ2-7; D perhaps matches TRBD2 (6 bases). Germline values: CDR1 SSHAT, CDR2 FNYEAQ (reference sequence). The CDR3 spans 14 residues. The CDR3 nucleotides read TGTGCTAGCAGCTTGAGCGGACCCGGGGGCGAGCAGTACTTC. This codes for CASSLSGPGGEQYF.

This clone has only one observation. The J gene is TRBJ2-5, the V gene TRBV2; D might be TRBD2 (6 bases). The CDR3 length is 15 residues. Germline V CDR1 and CDR2: SNHLY, FYNNEI. V lost 4 bases and J 4 bases, leaving 16 bases between the germline ends. CDR3: CASSVGRERRETQYF. CDR3 DNA sequence: TGTGCCAGCAGTGTGGGGCGGGAAAGGCGAGAGACCCAGTACTTC.

The chain links TRBV7-9 to TRBJ2-2; 10 positions agree with TRBD1. J gave up 0 bases and V 5 bases, and 18 bases lay outside the gene matches. The CDR3 totals 21 residues. Germline values: CDR1 SEHNR, CDR2 FQNEAQ (reference sequence). The CDR3: CASSTRSRTGGSPSNTGELFF. The CDR3 DNA sequence: TGTGCCAGCAGCACCCGATCCAGGACAGGGGGATCCCCCTCGAACACCGGGGAGCTGTTTTTT. Full variable domain (rest looked up from reference TRBV7-9 and TRBJ2-2): DTGVSQNPRHKITKRGQNVTFRCDPISEHNRLYWYRQTLGQGPEFLTYFQNEAQLEKSRLLSDRFSAERPKGSFSTLEIQRTEQGDSAMYLCASSTRSRTGGSPSNTGELFFGEGSRLTVL.

This chain links TRBV9 with TRBJ2-7; TRBD2 matches at 7 bases. V lost 5 bases to trimming and J lost 0 bases; unmatched junction nucleotides: 8. Germline lookup yields CDR1 SGDLS and CDR2 YYNGEE. The CDR3 covers 15 residues. In DNA form, the CDR3 reads TGTGCCAGCAGTCCCAGCGGGACTTACTCCTACGAGCAGTACTTC. Protein: CASSPSGTYSYEQYF.

V and J are TRBV6-1 and TRBJ2-7; D gene uncertain. The CDR3 contains 14 residues. The ends were cut back, 3 bases at V and 2 bases at J, with 11 bases in the middle. Germline V gene lookup returns CDR1 MNHNS and CDR2 SASEGT. The CDR3: CASSDYYTPYEQYF. The CDR3 region has the DNA TGTGCCAGCAGTGATTACTACACCCCCTACGAGCAGTACTTC.

The V gene is TRBV29-1, the J gene TRBJ1-1; D may be TRBD1 (6 bases). CDR3 length: 11 amino acids. Deletions cut 3 bases from V and 5 bases from J, with 7 bases between. Germline V lookup: CDR1 SQVTM, CDR2 ANQGSEA. In nucleotides, the CDR3 is TGCAGCGTTGATAGGGGGACTGAAGCTTTCTTT. This translates into CSVDRGTEAFF.

This chain connects TRBV19 to TRBJ2-6, with 7 bases fitting TRBD1. J gave up 10 bases and V 5 bases, and 8 bases lay outside the gene matches. Germline V gene data show CDR1 as LNHDA and CDR2 as SQIVND (reference sequence). There are 14 residues in the CDR3. The CDR3 DNA sequence: TGTGCCAGTAGTCAGGGGGAACCCTCTAACGTCCTGACTTTC. The encoded protein is CASSQGEPSNVLTF.